The T cell receptor (beta chain) under discussion was sequenced for a study of blood T cells in healthy people across ages. V shed 1 base and J shed 1 base, with 13 bases lying between them. In germline, CDR1 is SSHAT, CDR2 FNYEAQ (reference sequence). This CDR3 has 17 residues. Through a sample-barcoded 5' primer and a J-beta primer mix, a second PCR was run for roughly 7 to 11 cycles. MiXCR, applied by TCRdb to the 5' RACE reads, yields one record per CDR3 protein. The repertoire includes approximately 600,000 distinct CDR3 sequences, roughly 58% of them detected once, and around 37% sits in the top ten.

The gene calls are TRBV7-7 and TRBJ2-2; D is unclear. The sequence came from a man aged 55 to 70 in good health. Sequencing input: blood. CDR3 protein: CASSLVAGPVNTGELFF. CDR3 nucleotides: TGTGCCAGCAGCTTAGTTGCAGGACCGGTGAACACCGGGGAGCTGTTTTTT.